A selection of T cell receptor beta chains follows, all from one sample in a study of blood T cell repertoires in COVID-19. Using immunoSEQ multiplex PCR, the repertoire was profiled, and TCRdb retains in-frame clones only, with some absent. The sample holds a few hundred thousand clones, roughly 84% seen once. The sequenced sample was PBMCs or T cells enriched from blood (not recorded which). The receptors shown here come from a woman aged 45-65 years who had been exposed to COVID-19. CDR3s include the opening cysteine and the closing phenylalanine or tryptophan. The D gene is left open where the match is weak. Clone size is stated in some rows and not others, as once, few, many or a class when expanded.

d_call: TRBD1
j_call: TRBJ1-1
clone_size: .
cdr3_length: 14
v_call: TRBV6-5
cdr3_nt: TGTGCCAGCTGTCGACAGGGGAGGAACACTGAAGCTTTCTTT
cdr3_aa: CASCRQGRNTEAFF

d_call: TRBD2
j_call: TRBJ2-5
clone_size: .
cdr3_length: 14
v_call: TRBV2
cdr3_nt: TGTGCCAGCAGTGAAGGTCGGGGGGGAGAGACCCAGTACTTC
cdr3_aa: CASSEGRGGETQYF

d_call: TRBD1
j_call: TRBJ1-6
clone_size: .
cdr3_length: 13
v_call: TRBV29-1
cdr3_nt: TGCAGCGTTGGAGAGACAGGGTATTCACCCCTCCACTTT
cdr3_aa: CSVGETGYSPLHF

d_call: .
j_call: TRBJ1-1
clone_size: .
cdr3_length: 16
v_call: TRBV6-1
cdr3_nt: TGTGCCAGCAGTGGAAGGGGGGGGACGCAGAACACTGAAGCTTTCTTT
cdr3_aa: CASSGRGGTQNTEAFF

d_call: .
j_call: TRBJ1-5
clone_size: .
cdr3_length: 15
v_call: TRBV2
cdr3_nt: TGTGCCAGCAGTCAGCCCGGCACAGCAAATCAGCCCCAGCATTTT
cdr3_aa: CASSQPGTANQPQHF

d_call: .
j_call: TRBJ2-6
clone_size: few
cdr3_length: 18
v_call: TRBV5-4
cdr3_nt: TGTGCCAGCAGCCGAGTCTTCGGGTTCGGCTCTGGGGCCAACGTCCTGACTTTC
cdr3_aa: CASSRVFGFGSGANVLTF

d_call: TRBD2
j_call: TRBJ2-5
clone_size: .
cdr3_length: 10
v_call: TRBV6-5
cdr3_nt: TGTGCAACGGGGGGAGAGACCCAGTACTTC
cdr3_aa: CATGGETQYF

d_call: TRBD2
j_call: TRBJ2-3
clone_size: once
cdr3_length: 15
v_call: TRBV5-1
cdr3_nt: TGCGCCAGCAGCTTACTAGCGGGGGGGCTGAATACGCAGTATTTT
cdr3_aa: CASSLLAGGLNTQYF

d_call: .
j_call: TRBJ2-7
clone_size: .
cdr3_length: 14
v_call: TRBV11-2
cdr3_nt: TGTGCCAGCAGCCCGCTTGACTTTCCCTACGAGCAGTACTTC
cdr3_aa: CASSPLDFPYEQYF

d_call: .
j_call: TRBJ1-2
clone_size: .
cdr3_length: 13
v_call: TRBV5-1
cdr3_nt: TGCGCCAGCAGCTTGGTAACAGGGTATGGCTACACCTTC
cdr3_aa: CASSLVTGYGYTF

d_call: TRBD1
j_call: TRBJ2-3
clone_size: .
cdr3_length: 15
v_call: TRBV6-2/TRBV6-3
cdr3_nt: TGTGCCAGCAGCCTGGGACAGGCAAGCACAGATACGCAGTATTTT
cdr3_aa: CASSLGQASTDTQYF

d_call: .
j_call: TRBJ2-1
clone_size: .
cdr3_length: 16
v_call: TRBV11-2
cdr3_nt: TGTGCCAGCAGCTTAGGCGCGCTAAGCTCCTACAATGAGCAGTTCTTC
cdr3_aa: CASSLGALSSYNEQFF

d_call: TRBD1
j_call: TRBJ1-1
clone_size: .
cdr3_length: 15
v_call: TRBV28
cdr3_nt: TGTGCCAGCAGTCCTTTACAGGGGGCAAGGACTGAAGCTTTCTTT
cdr3_aa: CASSPLQGARTEAFF

d_call: .
j_call: TRBJ1-1
clone_size: .
cdr3_length: 13
v_call: TRBV7-9
cdr3_nt: TGTGCCAGCAGCCGGGACACCACCACTGAAGCTTTCTTT
cdr3_aa: CASSRDTTTEAFF

d_call: TRBD2
j_call: TRBJ2-1
clone_size: .
cdr3_length: 17
v_call: TRBV5-4
cdr3_nt: TGTGCCAGCAGCCCTTCCCCTACTAGCGGGGGGAACAATGAGCAGTTCTTC
cdr3_aa: CASSPSPTSGGNNEQFF

d_call: .
j_call: TRBJ1-2
clone_size: .
cdr3_length: 15
v_call: TRBV3-1/TRBV3-2
cdr3_nt: TGTGCCAGCAGCCCAGATAGCGGACGCCGCTATGGCTACACCTTC
cdr3_aa: CASSPDSGRRYGYTF

d_call: TRBD1
j_call: TRBJ1-2
clone_size: .
cdr3_length: 15
v_call: TRBV24-1
cdr3_nt: TGTGCCACCAGTGACCCGGGACAGGGGAGCTATGGCTACACCTTC
cdr3_aa: CATSDPGQGSYGYTF

d_call: .
j_call: TRBJ1-2
clone_size: .
cdr3_length: 13
v_call: TRBV5-1
cdr3_nt: TGCGCCAGCAGCTTAGAGTCCCGCTATGGCTACACCTTC
cdr3_aa: CASSLESRYGYTF

d_call: TRBD1
j_call: TRBJ2-7
clone_size: .
cdr3_length: 14
v_call: TRBV5-8
cdr3_nt: TGTGCCAGCAGCTTGGGACAGGGTAGGGACGAGCAGTACTTC
cdr3_aa: CASSLGQGRDEQYF

d_call: .
j_call: TRBJ2-1
clone_size: .
cdr3_length: 15
v_call: TRBV5-1
cdr3_nt: TGCGCCAGCAGCTTGGGGGACACGGTCCGTTATGAGCAGTTCTTC
cdr3_aa: CASSLGDTVRYEQFF

d_call: TRBD2
j_call: TRBJ2-2
clone_size: .
cdr3_length: 16
v_call: TRBV5-4
cdr3_nt: TGTGCCAGCAGCCCGGGACTAGCGGGGGGTCCCGGGGAGCTGTTTTTT
cdr3_aa: CASSPGLAGGPGELFF

d_call: .
j_call: TRBJ1-1
clone_size: .
cdr3_length: 15
v_call: TRBV19
cdr3_nt: TGTGCCAGTAGGATGGGTACAGGAGTTAACACTGAAGCTTTCTTT
cdr3_aa: CASRMGTGVNTEAFF

d_call: .
j_call: TRBJ1-5
clone_size: few
cdr3_length: 12
v_call: TRBV10-3
cdr3_nt: TGTGCCATCAGTGAGGCGGGTCAGCCCCAGCATTTT
cdr3_aa: CAISEAGQPQHF

d_call: .
j_call: TRBJ2-3
clone_size: .
cdr3_length: 13
v_call: TRBV28
cdr3_nt: TGTGCCAGCAGTTTAGTCCCCGGGGATACGCAGTATTTT
cdr3_aa: CASSLVPGDTQYF

d_call: TRBD1
j_call: TRBJ2-5
clone_size: .
cdr3_length: 15
v_call: TRBV7-2
cdr3_nt: TGTGCCAGCAGCTTAAGACTTAGCAGGGGGGAGACCCAGTACTTC
cdr3_aa: CASSLRLSRGETQYF

d_call: .
j_call: TRBJ1-1
clone_size: .
cdr3_length: 12
v_call: TRBV4-1
cdr3_nt: TGCGCCAGCAGCCAAGGCCCGGGGGGAGCTTTCTTT
cdr3_aa: CASSQGPGGAFF

d_call: .
j_call: TRBJ2-7
clone_size: .
cdr3_length: 12
v_call: TRBV27
cdr3_nt: TGTGCCAGCAGTGTCCGACAAGGCGAGCAGTACTTC
cdr3_aa: CASSVRQGEQYF

d_call: .
j_call: TRBJ2-1
clone_size: .
cdr3_length: 15
v_call: TRBV6-5
cdr3_nt: TGTGCCAGCAATCTCGGACTTTTACGCGACAATGAGCAGTTCTTC
cdr3_aa: CASNLGLLRDNEQFF

d_call: .
j_call: TRBJ1-5
clone_size: .
cdr3_length: 21
v_call: TRBV4-3
cdr3_nt: TGCGCCAGCAGCCAAGAGGGGGCGCGGGCAGGGGAGGGAAGTGGCAATCAGCCCCAGCATTTT
cdr3_aa: CASSQEGARAGEGSGNQPQHF

d_call: TRBD1
j_call: TRBJ1-5
clone_size: .
cdr3_length: 14
v_call: TRBV7-9
cdr3_nt: TGTGCCAGCAGCTTAGGAGGGGGCGATCAGCCCCAGCATTTT
cdr3_aa: CASSLGGGDQPQHF

d_call: .
j_call: TRBJ1-1
clone_size: .
cdr3_length: 13
v_call: TRBV19
cdr3_nt: TGTGCCAGTAGTATACCCCGGTGGACTGAAGCTTTCTTT
cdr3_aa: CASSIPRWTEAFF

d_call: TRBD1
j_call: TRBJ1-2
clone_size: .
cdr3_length: 12
v_call: TRBV5-4
cdr3_nt: TGTGCCAGCAGCCGGGACAGCTATGGCTACACCTTC
cdr3_aa: CASSRDSYGYTF

d_call: .
j_call: TRBJ1-2
clone_size: .
cdr3_length: 13
v_call: TRBV24-1
cdr3_nt: TGTGCCACCAGTGATTCGGCCACAGGGGGCTACACCTTC
cdr3_aa: CATSDSATGGYTF

d_call: TRBD1
j_call: TRBJ2-7
clone_size: once
cdr3_length: 13
v_call: TRBV7-2
cdr3_nt: TGTGCCAGCAGCCCGGACAGGGTGCGCGAGCAGTACTTC
cdr3_aa: CASSPDRVREQYF

d_call: .
j_call: TRBJ2-5
clone_size: .
cdr3_length: 14
v_call: TRBV5-8
cdr3_nt: TGTGCCAGCAGCTCCGGGACATACCAAGAGACCCAGTACTTC
cdr3_aa: CASSSGTYQETQYF

d_call: .
j_call: TRBJ1-1
clone_size: .
cdr3_length: 17
v_call: TRBV1
cdr3_nt: TGCACCAGCAGCCAAGAACGGGGGGTAAATATGAACACTGAAGCTTTCTTT
cdr3_aa: CTSSQERGVNMNTEAFF